The 30 T cell receptor beta chains listed next were all sequenced from one sample in a study of T cell changes during pregnancy in multiple sclerosis. The data were produced by immunoSEQ multiplex PCR, yet TCRdb's version contains in-frame clones alone and is incomplete. The sample comprises about 70,000 clones, roughly 94% of which are singletons, and approximately 0.63% rests with the top ten. Here the sequenced sample was peripheral blood, taken in the third trimester of pregnancy. The receptors stem from a female donor with multiple sclerosis, enrolled in a pregnancy study.

This clone was seen just once. The V gene is TRBV18, the J gene TRBJ1-2; 7 nucleotides align to TRBD1. The length of the CDR3 is 15 residues. J lost 4 bases, V lost 3 bases, and 8 bases had no gene match. Germline V gives CDR1 KGHSH, CDR2 LQKENI. CDR3 amino acids: CASSPLRDSAYGYTF. DNA for the CDR3: TGTGCCAGCTCACCGCTCCGGGACAGCGCCTATGGCTACACCTTC.

The gene calls are TRBV27 and TRBJ1-2; perhaps TRBD1 as D (6 bases). Germline assignment: CDR1 MNHEY and CDR2 SMNVEV (reference sequence). The V and J ends lost 6 bases and 4 bases respectively, with 12 bases between them. This CDR3 spans 13 amino acids. The CDR3 DNA sequence: TGTGCCAGCAGCCGGACAGACAGCTATGGCTACACCTTC. It codes for CASSRTDSYGYTF.

CDR3 sequence reads: CASSLGPTSNSPLHF. CDR3 bases: TGTGCCAGCAGCTTAGGTCCAACTTCAAATTCACCCCTCCACTTT. This sequence joins TRBV7-6 and TRBJ1-6; D call uncertain. This CDR3 spans 15 amino acids. Trimming left V 1 base short and J 7 bases short, with 11 bases between. Germline-derived CDR1 and CDR2 are SGHVS and FNYEAQ.

The V and J genes are TRBV2 and TRBJ2-7, with D perhaps matching TRBD1 (5 bases). The length of the CDR3 is 12 residues. From germline, CDR1 is SNHLY and CDR2 FYNNEI. CDR3 DNA sequence: TGTGCAGGGGCAGCAGTCTCCTACGAGCAGTACTTC. This sequence encodes CAGAAVSYEQYF.

This clone was observed a single time. The gene calls are TRBV18 and TRBJ2-1, with a possible D match to TRBD1 (6 bases). Germline CDR1 is KGHSH and CDR2 is LQKENI. The CDR3 sequence is 18 residues long. V lost 0 bases and J lost 3, with 18 bases in between. CDR3 protein: CASSPPRSGGLLYNEQFF. CDR3 DNA: TGTGCCAGCTCACCACCGCGAAGTGGGGGCCTTCTCTACAATGAGCAGTTCTTC.

J is TRBJ2-5 and V is TRBV5-6; the match to TRBD1 covers 9 bases. In germline, CDR1 is SGHDT, CDR2 YYEEEE. Trimming took 0 bases from V and 1 from J; bases not matched to a gene: 1. The CDR3 covers 15 residues. The CDR3 reads CASSLEDRGQETQYF. The CDR3 DNA reads TGTGCCAGCAGCTTGGAGGACAGGGGCCAAGAGACCCAGTACTTC.

This clone was observed once. This chain links TRBV7-3 with TRBJ2-7, with D maybe TRBD1 (5 bases). The CDR3 has 13 amino acids. The V gene lost 1 base and the J gene lost 6 bases, with 10 bases spanning the gap. Germline CDR1 and CDR2: SGHTA and FQGTGA. The CDR3: CASSLSRDAEQYF. The CDR3 DNA sequence: TGTGCCAGCAGCTTAAGCAGGGATGCCGAGCAGTACTTC.

This chain links TRBV18 with TRBJ2-7; 7 nucleotides match TRBD2. J was trimmed by 3 bases and V by 3 bases; bases with no gene match: 2. The CDR3 runs 13 residues. The V gene's germline CDR1 is KGHSH and CDR2 LQKENI. CDR3 region: CASSPGLDYEQYF. The CDR3 DNA follows: TGTGCCAGCTCACCCGGACTAGACTACGAGCAGTACTTC.

This clone appeared a few times. V gene TRBV7-3 combines with J gene TRBJ1-1; D remains ambiguous. Trimming took 2 bases from V and 2 from J, leaving 6 bases between them. Per germline, CDR1 SGHTA and CDR2 FQGTGA. This CDR3 contains 13 residues. The CDR3 DNA reads TGTGCCAGCAGCTTACTAGTTAACACTGAAGCTTTCTTT. It encodes CASSLLVNTEAFF.

CDR3 residues: CASQNRGYGNTIYF. The CDR3 nucleotides are TGCGCAAGTCAGAATAGGGGGTATGGAAACACCATATATTTT. The chain uses TRBV5-1 and TRBJ1-3, with a tentative D call TRBD1 (6 bases). Per the germline V gene, CDR1 is SGHRS and CDR2 is YFSETQ. This CDR3 is built from 14 residues.

This clone appeared once. This chain uses TRBV19 with TRBJ1-2; tentatively, D is TRBD1 (5 bases). Trimming shortened V by 7 bases and J by 0 bases, and 12 bases separated the two germline ends. The CDR3 is made up of 14 amino acids. Per the germline V gene, CDR1 is LNHDA and CDR2 is SQIVND (reference sequence). The CDR3 protein is CASTGGAPNYGYTF. CDR3 DNA sequence: TGTGCCAGTACGGGGGGTGCCCCTAACTATGGCTACACCTTC. Together with reference TRBV19 and TRBJ1-2, the CDR3 gives the full variable domain: DGGITQSPKYLFRKEGQNVTLSCEQNLNHDAMYWYRQDPGQGLRLIYYSQIVNDFQKGDIAEGYSVSREKKESFPLTVTSAQKNPTAFYLCASTGGAPNYGYTFGSGTRLTVV.

This clone has only one observation. The V call is TRBV2, the J call TRBJ1-6; TRBD1 matches at 7 bases. V was clipped by 10 bases and J by 7 bases; unmatched bases: 7. Per the germline V gene, CDR1 is SNHLY and CDR2 is FYNNEI. The CDR3 sequence is 13 residues long. The CDR3 nucleotides read TGTGCCATCCAGACAGGGAGGAATTCACCCCTCCACTTT. It encodes CAIQTGRNSPLHF.

As for this clone: The sample carries other DNA sequences with the same CDR3. The V and J genes are TRBV7-2 and TRBJ1-2, with TRBD1 as a possible D gene (6 bases). CDR3 length: 14 residues. Germline V lookup: CDR1 SGHTA, CDR2 FQGNSA. V dropped 1 base and J dropped 7 bases, with 13 bases sitting between them. This CDR3 reads CASSLGGGGSGYTF. DNA of the CDR3: TGTGCCAGCAGCTTAGGCGGTGGGGGCTCTGGCTACACCTTC.

The chain uses TRBV4-3 and TRBJ1-5; D ambiguous. CDR1 and CDR2 from the germline V gene are LGHNA and YSLEER. V lost 0 bases, J lost 3 bases, and 3 bases lay in between. The CDR3 is 13 amino acids. The CDR3 DNA reads TGCGCCAGCAGCCAAGACTTCAATCAGCCCCAGCATTTT. This encodes CASSQDFNQPQHF.

The CDR3 is CASSYYNQGYHEKLFF. The CDR3 region has the DNA TGTGCCAGCAGTTACTATAATCAGGGGTATCATGAAAAACTGTTTTTT. The V and J genes are TRBV6-5 and TRBJ1-4, with a possible D match to TRBD1 (6 bases). V was pared by 1 base and J by 6 bases, with 15 bases between. The CDR3 spans 16 residues. The germline V gene has CDR1 MNHEY and CDR2 SVGAGI.

The chain joins TRBV5-8 to TRBJ1-6; 10 bases map to TRBD1. Germline loops: CDR1 SGHTS, CDR2 YDEGEE. This CDR3 is built from 16 residues. V shed 4 bases, J shed 11 bases, and the junction held 12 bases outside the gene matches. The CDR3, as DNA: TGTGCCAGCAGCCGAACGCGGGGACAGGGGTTTGCACCCCTCCACTTT. Encoded protein: CASSRTRGQGFAPLHF.

This clone was picked up one time. The CDR3 loop reads CASSQLTWQNEKLFF. For the CDR3, the DNA is TGCGCCAGCAGCCAACTTACATGGCAGAATGAAAAACTGTTTTTT. V gene TRBV4-3 combines with J gene TRBJ1-4; D gene uncertain. The V and J ends lost 2 bases and 5 bases respectively, with 12 bases between them. Germline CDR1 is LGHNA and CDR2 is YSLEER. The CDR3 is 15 residues long.

The genes are TRBV10-3 and TRBJ1-5; 10 positions agree with TRBD1. After removal of 5 bases from V and 5 bases from J, the junction contained 6 bases not matched to a gene. The CDR3 runs 15 residues. Germline-derived CDR1 and CDR2 are ENHRY and SYGVKD. CDR3 residues: CAISPRDRGHQPQHF. In DNA, the CDR3 is TGTGCCATCAGTCCCCGGGACAGGGGCCATCAGCCCCAGCATTTT.

This rearrangement joins TRBV11-2 to TRBJ1-2; D is ambiguous. This CDR3 region has 12 residues. Germline loops: CDR1 SGHAT, CDR2 FQNNGV. Trimming took off 1 base at V and 4 bases at J, with 4 bases between the two ends. This CDR3 reads CASSLVAYGYTF. The CDR3 coding sequence is TGTGCCAGCAGCTTAGTGGCCTATGGCTACACCTTC.

This rearrangement joins TRBV6-6 to TRBJ2-1, with D maybe TRBD1 (5 bases). CDR1 and CDR2 (germline): MNHNY, SVGAGI (reference sequence). The CDR3 is 14 amino acids. V was trimmed by 6 bases and J by 9 bases, leaving 18 bases between them. The CDR3 is CASSETRQGGEQFF. CDR3 coding DNA: TGTGCCAGCAGCGAGACCCGTCAGGGTGGTGAGCAGTTCTTC.

The sample holds a few counts of this clone. The V call is TRBV18, the J call TRBJ1-1; possibly TRBD1 for D (5 bases). The CDR3 is 12 amino acids. Between the trimmed V and J ends, which lost 11 bases and 5 bases, there was a span of 15 bases. CDR1 is KGHSH and CDR2 is LQKENI in the germline V gene. The CDR3 sequence is CASLAGGTEAFF. The CDR3 nucleotides are TGTGCCTCCTTGGCGGGGGGGACTGAAGCTTTCTTT.

The chain uses TRBV9 and TRBJ2-5, with D hard to call. Germline lookup yields CDR1 SGDLS and CDR2 YYNGEE. Trimming cost V 0 bases and J 1 base, with 7 bases left between them. The CDR3 is 14 amino acids. This chain's CDR3 is CASSVGMAQETQYF. The CDR3 nucleotides read TGTGCCAGCAGCGTAGGAATGGCCCAAGAGACCCAGTACTTC.

The rearrangement uses TRBV7-9 and TRBJ1-2, with 10 bases that match TRBD1. Germline lookup yields CDR1 SEHNR and CDR2 FQNEAQ (reference sequence). CDR3 size: 15 residues. The trim removed 5 bases at V and 4 bases at J, leaving 7 bases unmatched. The CDR3 DNA reads as TGTGCCAGCAGCCTCCGGGACAGGGGATCCTATGGCTACACCTTC. Protein: CASSLRDRGSYGYTF.

The sample holds one count of this clone. This chain connects TRBV7-2 to TRBJ2-2; 8 bases line up with TRBD1. The germline V gene has CDR1 SGHTA and CDR2 FQGNSA. CDR3 size: 14 residues. V trimming: 5 bases; J trimming: 5 bases; junction bases outside the gene matches: 4. The CDR3 DNA reads TGTGCCAGCAGCAGAGACAGGGGTACCGGGGAGCTGTTTTTT. It translates to CASSRDRGTGELFF.

The table lists this clone with a count of one. This chain links TRBV6-6 with TRBJ1-5; unclear D gene. V shed 0 bases and J shed 4 bases, with 4 bases lying between them. The CDR3 is made up of 13 amino acids. Germline CDR1 and CDR2: MNHNY and SVGAGI (reference sequence). CDR3: CASSYSPNQPQHF. CDR3 nucleotides: TGTGCCAGCAGTTACTCTCCTAATCAGCCCCAGCATTTT.

The rearrangement uses TRBV18 and TRBJ2-1; 11 bases align to TRBD2. The CDR3 contains 15 residues. Germline V CDR1 and CDR2: KGHSH, LQKENI. The V gene end was trimmed by 5 bases and the J gene end by 8 bases; junction bases not matched to a gene: 8. CDR3 amino acids: CASSRGTSGVDEQFF. In nucleotides, the CDR3 is TGTGCCAGCTCAAGAGGGACTAGCGGCGTCGATGAGCAGTTCTTC.

There are many counts of this clone. V usage is TRBV6-4 and J usage is TRBJ2-1; 8 bases fit TRBD1. Germline V gene lookup returns CDR1 MRHNA and CDR2 SNTAGT. J gave up 8 bases and V 4 bases, and 7 bases lay outside the gene matches. The CDR3 totals 14 residues. CDR3 in DNA: TGTGCCAGCAGTGCCCGGGCAGGGGGCCATGAGCAGTTCTTC. The encoded protein is CASSARAGGHEQFF.

This chain joins TRBV14 and TRBJ1-2; no reliable D call. The CDR3 covers 13 residues. The V end lost 1 base, the J end lost 7 bases, and 10 bases lay between the germline ends. From germline, CDR1 is SGHDN and CDR2 FVKESK. The CDR3 is CASSQVRYGGYTF. The CDR3 DNA reads TGTGCCAGCAGCCAAGTTAGATACGGTGGCTACACCTTC.

This chain joins TRBV6-1 and TRBJ2-7; D ambiguous. Germline loops: CDR1 MNHNS, CDR2 SASEGT. V lost 5 bases to trimming and J lost 2 bases, with 16 bases between them. The CDR3 is made up of 15 amino acids. This CDR3 reads CASSLALQVTYEQYF. The DNA of the CDR3 is TGTGCCAGCAGTCTCGCGCTCCAGGTAACCTACGAGCAGTACTTC.

This chain links TRBV6-1 with TRBJ1-5; 8 positions agree with TRBD1. Losses at the gene ends were 8 bases for V and 4 bases for J; bases not matched to a gene: 10. The germline gives CDR1 MNHNS, CDR2 SASEGT. The CDR3 spans 15 residues. CDR3 bases: TGTGCCAGCCGAACGCCGGGACAGGTGAATCAGCCCCAGCATTTT. Its protein is CASRTPGQVNQPQHF.